The present entry profiles one T cell receptor beta chain with its context. Its specific antigen is unknown. This sequence may be a read error, since a much larger clone differs from it by one base. V and J lose 5 bases and 5 bases, and a span of 18 bases separates them. The CDR3 covers 15 residues, taking in both the cysteine and the phenylalanine. Just CDR3 DNA is preserved here, 45 bases in frame from base 1. The data were taken from a study of blood T cells in healthy people across ages (dated by TCRdb to the mid-2010s). Study-level background: In model experiments, roughly one uniquely barcoded TCR beta cDNA molecule per two T cells was captured by template switching. The study measured age-related changes in TCR beta repertoire diversity using deep sequencing normalized with unique cDNA molecular identifiers. The donors were split into four age groups: young (average about 16 years), middle-aged (around 40), aged (approximately 59) and long-lived (roughly 86). Donors of different ages were randomly distributed across sequencing lanes to avoid experimental bias. The study analyzed two additional independent replicas of 1 million unique cDNA reads from the same blood draw for two donors, one aged 18 to 30 and one aged 80 or older.

Systemically healthy Caucasian individuals from Russia, 39 in total and aged about 6 to 100 years, were included as donors. Each donor gave roughly 9 milliliters of peripheral blood, drawn into EDTA-treated Vacutainer tubes. Ficoll-Paque density-gradient centrifugation was used to isolate PBMCs, with at least 7 million per sample. Total RNA, at least 6 micrograms per sample, was extracted from PBMCs with Trizol reagent. For every donor, an aliquot of PBMCs went through flow cytometry to measure the percentages of naive CD45RAhigh/CD27high T cells. The library was prepared using 5' RACE. TCRdb lists the instrument as Illumina HiSeq 2500. A second PCR of roughly 6 to 11 cycles was run with a J-beta primer mix and a sample-barcoded 5' primer. Each TCR beta cDNA molecule received a unique molecular identifier from a template-switch 5' adaptor carrying 12 random nucleotides. Each sample yielded at least 2.5 million CDR3-containing paired-end reads. First-strand cDNA synthesis was performed from all RNA using the Mint cDNA synthesis kit, with priming by a TRBC-specific oligonucleotide. All cDNA was treated with uracil-DNA glycosylase and then went through a first 18-cycle PCR with the universal primers M1SS and BC2_uni_R. The published analysis was carried out like this. Normalization of each sample was performed by random selection of 1 million high-quality reads, each carrying a distinct molecular identifier. Instead of being binned into consensus sequences, reads with shared molecular identifiers were discarded. MiTCR, set to a Q25 quality threshold and the strictest error-elimination algorithm, was used for CDR3 identification, clonotype clustering and error correction. Lower-bound total TCR beta diversity was estimated with a nonparametric unseen species model using Euler transformation. Using fastp trimming at Q25 and MiXCR clonotype assembly, TCRdb reanalyzed the public sequencing data and kept in-frame beta chains. A single entry per CDR3 protein holds the most common genes and DNA from its merged rows. TCRdb, rather than the study authors, made the V and J calls. The sample profile shows around 1,500,000 distinct CDR3 sequences; roughly 30% of them were found once. In total, the top ten clones hold roughly 8.2% of the sample.

Overall results and qualifications from the work: Observed TCR beta diversity per million T cells fell roughly linearly with age, and a significant reduction was already apparent by age about 38. The percentage of naive T cells measured by flow cytometry correlated strongly with observed TCR beta diversity. Compared with the aged group, the long-lived group had more naive CD4+ T cells, fewer expanded clones and increased TCR diversity, a pattern suggesting age selection. The CMV infection status of donors was not known, potentially confounding age-related changes in expanded clonotypes. Conclusive comparison of naive and antigen-experienced compartments was prevented by the profiling of bulk unsorted PBMCs. Estimates of total diversity based on one million sequenced T cells were regarded as lower bounds and as underestimates.

Sequencing was performed on blood. The chain joins TRBV12-3 or TRBV12-4 to TRBJ2-5, with a weak D call of TRBD2 (7 bases match). The sequence derives from a woman aged 25-40 years in good health. The encoded CDR3 is CASSHEQGGRETQYF. The DNA sequence reads TGTGCCAGCAGTCACGAACAGGGAGGGAGGGAGACCCAGTACTTC.